A single TCR beta chain is shown here with its context. Its matching antigen is unknown. It was with 60 Vbeta and 13 Jbeta primers that the PCR ran. Profiling relied on immunoSEQ multiplex PCR, and the TCRdb table lists in-frame clones only, not all of them. The repertoire consists of under 200,000 clones, with about three quarters occurring once and the leading ten covering 2% to 3%. J lost 0 bases, V lost 6 bases, and 10 bases had no gene match. Germline V CDR1 and CDR2: SNHLY, FYNNEI. The CDR3 loop spans 18 amino acids. This entry is derived from a study of cytomegalovirus exposure and HLA in healthy donors. Whole-study results and caveats: V segments that were indistinguishable, TRBV6-2 and TRBV6-3 among them, were omitted from analysis. Rarity held for most TCR sequences, but there were some public TCRs that occurred in many donors. The productive fraction for most TCR beta V segments was about 90% or about 30% in an earlier analysis. Cytomegalovirus-associated status was assigned to about 160 TCR beta chains.

Material: PBMCs. This receptor was obtained from a woman in her thirties or forties in good health and CMV-seropositive. The V call is TRBV2, the J call TRBJ2-1, with 11 bases fitting TRBD1. CDR3 nucleotide sequence: TGTGCCAGCAGGCGGACAGGGGGCGCAATAGGCTCCTACAATGAGCAGTTCTTC. Translating it yields CASRRTGGAIGSYNEQFF.